This TCR beta chain was recorded in a study of cytomegalovirus exposure and HLA in healthy donors. Study-level points and caveats: TCR sequences were mostly rare, though some public TCRs occurred in many donors.

CDR3 size: 15 residues. V was shortened by 4 bases and J by 1 base, with 12 bases between the two germline ends. The germline CDR1 and CDR2 sequences are SGDLS and YYNGEE. Amplification used 60 Vbeta primers and 13 Jbeta primers. Profiling relied on immunoSEQ multiplex PCR, and the TCRdb table lists in-frame clones only, not all of them. The sample has 150,000 to 200,000 clones; 77% are singletons. Worth noting for this clone: The antigen remains unidentified.

The receptor was isolated from a man in his late teens or twenties in good health and CMV-seronegative. This sequence joins TRBV9 and TRBJ1-5; D gene unclear. The material sequenced was PBMCs. The CDR3 sequence: CASSRLDGSNQPQHF. CDR3 nucleotide sequence: TGTGCCAGCAGCCGACTCGACGGCAGCAATCAGCCCCAGCATTTT.